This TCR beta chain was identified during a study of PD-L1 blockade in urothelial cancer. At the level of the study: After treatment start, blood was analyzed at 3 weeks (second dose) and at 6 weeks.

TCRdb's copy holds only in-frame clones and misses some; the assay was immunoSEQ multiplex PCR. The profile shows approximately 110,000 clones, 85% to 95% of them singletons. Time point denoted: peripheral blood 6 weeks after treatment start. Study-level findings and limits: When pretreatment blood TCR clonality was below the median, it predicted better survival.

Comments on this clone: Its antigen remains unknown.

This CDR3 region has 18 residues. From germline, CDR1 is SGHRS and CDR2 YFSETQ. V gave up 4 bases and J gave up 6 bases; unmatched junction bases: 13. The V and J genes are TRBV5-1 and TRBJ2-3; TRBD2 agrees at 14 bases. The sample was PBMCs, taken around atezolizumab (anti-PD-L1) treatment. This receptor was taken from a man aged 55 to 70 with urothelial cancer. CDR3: CASSPFSPGLAGDDTQYF. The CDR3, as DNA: TGCGCCAGCAGCCCTTTTAGTCCGGGACTAGCGGGGGACGATACGCAGTATTTT.